The 16 T cell receptor beta chains below were found in one sample sequenced in a study of shared clonotypes between healthy human individuals. The repertoire was sequenced with immunoSEQ multiplex PCR; TCRdb's copy has only in-frame clones and lacks some. This table has some 470,000 clones, 70% to 80% appearing once. The source material was PBMCs. Source of these receptors: a woman in her 40s in good health. Some clones in this sample may be carry-over from other donors' samples.

The rearrangement joins TRBV7-8 to TRBJ1-4, with a tentative D call TRBD1 (6 bases). The CDR3 runs 16 residues. CDR1 is SGHVS and CDR2 is FQNEAQ in the germline V gene. V dropped 4 bases and J dropped 7 bases, with 19 bases sitting between them. CDR3 in amino acids: CASSSFRPGAGEKLFF. CDR3 sequence (DNA): TGTGCCAGCAGCTCCTTTAGGCCGGGGGCGGGTGAAAAACTGTTTTTT.

About this clone: Other DNA variants within this sample encode the same CDR3. The genes are TRBV29-1 and TRBJ2-7; 13 nucleotides line up with TRBD2. Germline V CDR1 and CDR2: SQVTM, ANQGSEA. Trimming cost V 4 bases and J 4 bases; bases outside gene matches: 1. The CDR3 is 13 amino acids. The CDR3 bases are TGCAGCGTTGGGACTAGCGGGAGTTACGAGCAGTACTTC. This translates into CSVGTSGSYEQYF.

This chain connects TRBV10-2 to TRBJ1-2; D may be TRBD1 (6 bases). CDR1 is WSHSY, CDR2 SAAADI, per germline. V lost 4 bases and J 3 bases, leaving 9 bases between the germline ends. The CDR3 sequence is 13 residues long. The CDR3 bases are TGCGCCAGCAGTGGGGGGACATACTATGGCTACACCTTC. This translates into CASSGGTYYGYTF.

This clone came up a few times. The V call is TRBV11-2, the J call TRBJ1-2; no definite D call. V lost 1 base and J 2 bases, leaving 8 bases between the germline ends. This CDR3 has 14 residues. Germline values: CDR1 SGHAT, CDR2 FQNNGV. CDR3 sequence: CASSLGVTNYGYTF. CDR3 nucleotide sequence: TGTGCCAGCAGCTTAGGGGTCACAAACTATGGCTACACCTTC. Full variable domain (remainder filled in from reference TRBV11-2 and TRBJ1-2): EAGVAQSPRYKIIEKRQSVAFWCNPISGHATLYWYQQILGQGPKLLIQFQNNGVVDDSQLPKDRFSAERLKGVDSTLKIQPAKLEDSAVYLCASSLGVTNYGYTFGSGTRLTVV.

A note on this clone: The same CDR3 can be traced to other DNA sequences in this sample. The chain carries TRBV29-1 and TRBJ1-1; D uncertain. Trimming removed 2 bases from V and 1 base from J, with 8 bases in between. The CDR3 has 13 residues. The V gene's germline CDR1 is SQVTM and CDR2 ANQGSEA. CDR3 region: CSVESGGNTEAFF. The CDR3 DNA is TGCAGCGTTGAATCGGGTGGGAACACTGAAGCTTTCTTT.

The J gene is TRBJ1-2, the V gene TRBV28; no reliable D call. Trimming removed 6 bases at V and 4 bases at J, with 15 bases between. The CDR3 runs to 14 residues. Germline V gene data show CDR1 as MDHEN and CDR2 as SYDVKM. The CDR3 protein is CASRSRFGSYGYTF. The CDR3 DNA reads TGTGCCAGCAGGTCCAGGTTCGGTTCCTATGGCTACACCTTC.

This clone was seen only once. The chain uses TRBV6-4 and TRBJ1-1; the match to TRBD1 covers 10 bases. Per the germline V gene, CDR1 is MRHNA and CDR2 is SNTAGT. Unmatched junction bases numbered 4, after V lost 4 bases and J lost 2 bases. The CDR3 is 15 amino acids. CDR3 sequence reads: CASSGETGGNTEAFF. The CDR3 region has the DNA TGTGCCAGCAGTGGGGAGACAGGGGGCAACACTGAAGCTTTCTTT.

The chain employs TRBV7-5 and TRBJ1-5; TRBD1 reflects the table's D call only, with no check against the DNA. TRBV7-5 is termed a pseudogene. CDR3 length: 20 amino acids. The CDR3 sequence is CARSPKGGQGAGYSNQPQHF. The CDR3 nucleotides read TGTGCCAGAAGCCCGAAAGGGGGACAGGGGGCGGGGTATAGCAATCAGCCCCAGCATTTT.

The chain uses TRBV7-8 and TRBJ2-7; perhaps TRBD1 as D (5 bases). V gave up 4 bases and J gave up 3 bases, with 19 bases separating them. The V gene's germline CDR1 is SGHVS and CDR2 FQNEAQ. The CDR3 extends over 16 amino acids. CDR3 DNA sequence: TGTGCCAGCAGCTCCGAACAGGCAACCCAATTCTACGAGCAGTACTTC. It translates to CASSSEQATQFYEQYF.

V and J are TRBV2 and TRBJ1-2; D not resolved. The CDR3 has 11 amino acids. The V gene's germline CDR1 is SNHLY and CDR2 FYNNEI. Trimming left V 1 base short and J 8 bases short, with 5 bases between. CDR3 nucleotides: TGTGCCAGCAGTGAAGTGGGAGGCTACACCTTC. Residues: CASSEVGGYTF.

This sequence joins TRBV25-1 and TRBJ2-3; D is uncertain. Germline V gene data show CDR1 as MGHDK and CDR2 as SYGVNS. This CDR3 spans 14 amino acids. Trimming removed 2 bases from V and 6 bases from J, with 12 bases in between. This CDR3 is CASSERPSVDTQYF. In DNA, the CDR3 is TGTGCCAGCAGTGAACGGCCTAGTGTTGATACGCAGTATTTT. Full variable domain (missing parts from reference TRBV25-1 and TRBJ2-3): EADIYQTPRYLVIGTGKKITLECSQTMGHDKMYWYQQDPGMELHLIHYSYGVNSTEKGDLSSESTVSRIRTEHFPLTLESARPSHTSQYLCASSERPSVDTQYFGPGTRLTVL.

The V and J genes are TRBV6-1 and TRBJ2-5; 7 bases match TRBD2. Gene TRBJ2-7 matches the end of the DNA better, so the J call may be wrong. This CDR3 contains 14 residues. Germline lookup yields CDR1 MNHNS and CDR2 SASEGT. The CDR3 protein is CASLERDYVYEQYF. For the CDR3, the DNA is TGTGCCAGCTTGGAACGGGACTATGTCTACGAGCAGTACTTC.

The chain couples TRBV4-1 to TRBJ2-5; TRBD1 matches at 9 bases. Near its end, the DNA agrees better with TRBJ2-7, so the J call may be wrong. The CDR3 is made up of 18 amino acids. CDR1 and CDR2 (germline): MGHRA, YSYEKL. The CDR3 coding sequence is TGCGCCAGCAGCTACAGATTCCTCCCGGGACAGGGAAACTACGAGCAGTACTTC. It translates to CASSYRFLPGQGNYEQYF.

A few counts support this clone. The CDR3 DNA reads as TGTGCCACGGCCACATCTAACGAGCAGTACTTC. As protein: CATATSNEQYF. The chain has TRBV10-3 and TRBJ2-7; D call uncertain. The CDR3 has 11 residues. Per germline, CDR1 ENHRY and CDR2 SYGVKD. Trimming took 10 bases from V and 5 from J, leaving 12 bases between them.

V usage is TRBV5-1 and J usage is TRBJ1-2; maybe TRBD1 (6 bases). V lost 4 bases to trimming and J lost 8 bases, with 12 bases between them. The CDR3 has 12 residues. Germline CDR1 is SGHRS and CDR2 is YFSETQ. CDR3 amino acids: CASSLQGEGYTF. The CDR3, as DNA: TGCGCCAGCAGCCTACAGGGTGAGGGCTACACCTTC.

The CDR3 nucleotides are TGTGCCAGCTGCTCCTATTACTCCCCCCAGTACTTC. This codes for CASCSYYSPQYF. The chain combines TRBV2 with TRBJ2-5; D not certain. Per germline, CDR1 SNHLY and CDR2 FYNNEI. There are 12 residues in the CDR3. The V end lost 8 bases, the J end lost 9 bases, and 16 bases lay between the germline ends.